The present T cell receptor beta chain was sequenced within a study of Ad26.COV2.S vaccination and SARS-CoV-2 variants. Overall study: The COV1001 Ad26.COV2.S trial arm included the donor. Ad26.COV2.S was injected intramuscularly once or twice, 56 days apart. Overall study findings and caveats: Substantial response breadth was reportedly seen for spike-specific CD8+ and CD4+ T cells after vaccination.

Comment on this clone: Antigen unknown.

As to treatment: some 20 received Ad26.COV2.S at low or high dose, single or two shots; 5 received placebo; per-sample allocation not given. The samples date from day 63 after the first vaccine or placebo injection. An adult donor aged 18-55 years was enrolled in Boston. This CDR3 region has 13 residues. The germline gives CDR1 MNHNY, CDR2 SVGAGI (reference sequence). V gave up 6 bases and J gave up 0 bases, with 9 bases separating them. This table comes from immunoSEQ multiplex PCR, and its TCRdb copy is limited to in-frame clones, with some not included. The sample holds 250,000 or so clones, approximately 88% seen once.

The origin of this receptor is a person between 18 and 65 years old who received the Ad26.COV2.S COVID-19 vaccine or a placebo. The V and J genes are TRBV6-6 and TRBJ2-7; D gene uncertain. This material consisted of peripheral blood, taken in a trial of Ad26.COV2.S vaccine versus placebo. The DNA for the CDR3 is TGTGCCAGCAGCCTACTCGCCTCCTACGAGCAGTACGTC. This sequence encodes CASSLLASYEQYV.